Included here is one T cell receptor beta chain sequence, with context. Which antigen it targets is not known. No quality values exist for individual bases; no much larger clone is one base distant. The sample belongs to a study of blood T cell repertoires in COVID-19 (dated by TCRdb to 2019 to 2021). About the investigation overall: Collaborator samples came from the United States, Italy and Spain and covered acute and convalescent phases of COVID-19. A de-identified subject ID, COVID-19 status, age in years and sex were almost always included in the sample metadata. The samples were drawn from two sources: the first 160 participants of the ongoing ImmuneRACE study, and about 1,300 subjects contributed by 6 global collaborators. Deeply sampled blood TCRbeta repertoires from subjects exposed to, actively infected with, or recovered from COVID-19 were included in the dataset. Where available, HLA class I and class II types were taken from metadata supplied by the sample provider and were not determined by assay-based typing. A freely available public database, intended as a resource for researchers studying the immune response to SARS-CoV-2, is where the repertoires were released. The material from the prospective study consisted of cDNA or gDNA derived from T cells, B-cell-depleted T cells, or PBMCs.

Participants in the prospective study were enrolled through a virtual design, were aged 18 to 89 years, and lived in approximately 24 United States geographic areas. Cohort assignment in the prospective study relied on participant-reported clinical history from a screening survey and a study questionnaire. A participant counted as exposed if, within 2 weeks of entering the study, that participant had been in contact with someone who had a PCR-confirmed or clinician-diagnosed COVID-19 case. In the prospective study, mobile phlebotomists collected whole blood, serum and a nasopharyngeal or oropharyngeal swab from each participant. Participants in the prospective study had the option to provide additional blood draws and questionnaires over an approximately two-month period. Blood samples from the prospective study were shipped frozen or at room temperature prior to DNA extraction. The CDR3 measures 14 amino acids from cysteine to phenylalanine. Solely the CDR3 DNA is kept, with 42 bases framed from the first base. The CDR1 and CDR2 encoded by the germline V gene (reference sequence) are LNHDA and SQIVND. The junction shows trimming of 4 bases on V and 0 bases on J, plus 6 bases between the germline ends.

TCRbeta CDR3 regions were amplified from genomic DNA using the immunoSEQ Assay, a bias-controlled multiplex PCR. Turning to the authors' computational methods: Within the assay, amplification of reference gene primers was used to estimate how many nucleated cells each sample contained. To quantify the absolute abundance of each unique TCRbeta CDR3 rearrangement, sequence reads were collapsed and filtered. Productive Simpson clonality was computed per sample as the square root of Simpson's diversity index over productive rearrangements. The table comes from immuneACCESS by way of TCRdb, which keeps in-frame sequences with V and J called. Part of the clones is missing from these tables; in studies checked, under half for an unresolved V gene and the rest for unknown reasons. V, J and clone size derive from that table, while D and trimming were established from the DNA sequence. The sample data list around 250,000 clones, and approximately 90% of these were observed just once. Together, the top ten hold roughly 0.95% of the sample.

Study-wide findings and limitations: Clinical and demographic metadata were provided uncurated, with the amount varying by source and participant.

The source of this sequence is a middle-aged man who had been exposed to COVID-19. Sequenced material: PBMCs or T cells enriched from blood (not recorded which). The V and J genes are TRBV19 and TRBJ1-4, with the D gene too uncertain to name. The DNA sequence follows: TGTGCCAGTAGTAGACACGCAACTAATGAAAAACTGTTTTTT. Translated, this is CASSRHATNEKLFF.